This T cell receptor (beta chain) was sequenced for a study of T cells in tuberculosis. The table came from immunoSEQ multiplex PCR; TCRdb's copy has only in-frame clones and leaves some out. The sample contains fewer than 30,000 clones, more than 80% of which appear only once. Per germline, CDR1 SGHTA and CDR2 FQGTGA. The CDR3 loop spans 14 amino acids. Trimming left V 5 bases short and J 4 bases short, with 12 bases between. Sequenced sample: PBMCs. The J gene is TRBJ2-1, the V gene TRBV7-3; a possible D gene is TRBD1 (6 bases). This TCR was recovered from a donor aged 10-30 years with latent tuberculosis or without tuberculosis infection. CDR3 amino acids: CASSNRDIYNEQFF. The CDR3, as DNA: TGTGCCAGCAGCAATCGGGACATTTACAATGAGCAGTTCTTC. Supplemented by reference TRBV7-3 and TRBJ2-1, the full variable domain reads GAGVSQTPSNKVTEKGKYVELRCDPISGHTALYWYRQSLGQGPEFLIYFQGTGAADDSGLPNDRFFAVRPEGSVSTLKIQRTERGDSAVYLCASSNRDIYNEQFFGPGTRLTVL.